The TCR beta chain under discussion was sequenced for a study of blood T cell repertoires in COVID-19 (dated by TCRdb to the early 2020s). With respect to the entire study: The collaborator samples originated in the United States, Italy and Spain and spanned the acute and convalescent phases of COVID-19. The prospective study material was composed of cDNA or gDNA derived from T cells, B-cell-depleted T cells, or PBMCs. The dataset comprised deeply sampled blood TCRbeta repertoires from subjects exposed to, actively infected with, or recovered from COVID-19. The repertoires were released in a freely available public database intended as a resource for research on the immune response to SARS-CoV-2. The samples were drawn from two sources: the first 160 participants of the ongoing ImmuneRACE study, and 1,254 subjects contributed by 6 global collaborators. Sample metadata almost always included a de-identified subject ID, COVID-19 status, age in years and sex. Where available, HLA class I and class II types were obtained from metadata supplied by the sample provider rather than from assay-based typing.

TCRbeta CDR3 regions were amplified from genomic DNA by means of the immunoSEQ Assay, a bias-controlled multiplex PCR. From the authors' description of their analysis: Within the assay, amplification of reference gene primers was used to estimate how many nucleated cells each sample contained. Sequence reads were collapsed and filtered to measure the absolute abundance of every unique TCRbeta CDR3 rearrangement. Productive Simpson clonality was computed per sample as the square root of Simpson's diversity index over productive rearrangements. Sourced from immuneACCESS, this table was stored by TCRdb with only in-frame sequences that have V and J called. A share of the clones is absent; for the studies checked, an unresolved V gene accounts for under half, and the remainder has no known explanation. For V, J and clone size, that table is used; D and trimming come from the DNA. This sample has around 300,000 clones in its table, and over 80% of those were observed once. The leading ten clones occupy about 6% of the sample.

Reading the germline V gene gives CDR1 SNHLY and CDR2 FYNNEI. At the junction V is shortened by 3 bases and J by 4 bases; bases outside the gene matches: 8. The CDR3 spans 16 residues, from the cysteine through the phenylalanine. The sequence is cut down to CDR3 DNA, 48 bases in frame from base 1. This clone showed up just a few times. It has no known antigen specificity. Base qualities were left out, and no much larger clone turns up one base away. Paper-wide results and their limitations: How much clinical and demographic metadata was included differed by source and by participant, and the metadata was provided uncurated.

One collaborating source in Seattle enrolled patients while the patients were actively infected and followed the patients over time throughout the course of disease. Each collaborating institution followed its own protocols to collect whole blood in K2EDTA tubes. For TCRbeta analysis, collaborators shipped samples as frozen whole blood, isolated PBMCs, or DNA extracted from either of those sample types. The chain is encoded by TRBV2 joined to TRBJ2-7; TRBD2 fits 11 bases in the junction. The clonotype was recovered from a woman aged 50 to 65 with COVID-19, enrolled during active disease. Sample: peripheral blood. The CDR3 sequence is CASSDAGSSGRYEQYF. The DNA sequence is as follows: TGTGCCAGCAGTGATGCGGGGTCTAGCGGGAGGTACGAGCAGTACTTC. The CDR3 plus the reference TRBV2 and TRBJ2-7 genes for the other parts give the full variable domain: EPEVTQTPSHQVTQMGQEVILRCVPISNHLYFYWYRQILGQKVEFLVSFYNNEISEKSEIFDDQFSVERPDGSNFTLKIRSTKLEDSAMYFCASSDAGSSGRYEQYFGPGTRLTVT.